The clone carrying this T cell receptor (beta chain) was detected only once. Antigen: not known. TCRdb re-called the 5' RACE reads with MiXCR, one entry per CDR3 protein. The table includes about 480,000 distinct CDR3 sequences, more than 15% detected once. Germline trimming cut 5 bases from V and 1 base from J; bases unmatched to any gene: 9. The CDR3 extends over 16 amino acids. The germline V gene has CDR1 SGHVS and CDR2 FQNEAQ. This sample was included in a study of CD8 T cells in ankylosing spondylitis. Study-level points and caveats: A TCR beta motif of 8 or 9 highly homologous variants appeared characteristic of ankylosing spondylitis blood.

The chain uses TRBV7-8 and TRBJ2-7, with 9 bases that match TRBD2. The TCR originated in a male donor with ankylosing spondylitis. Sequenced sample: blood, either unsorted or a sorted T cell fraction (not recorded which). CDR3: CASSVQTSGPSYEQYF. The CDR3 DNA sequence: TGTGCCAGCAGCGTCCAGACTAGCGGACCTTCCTACGAGCAGTACTTC.